The rows below give T cell receptor beta chains drawn from one sample of a study of T cells in Graves' hyperthyroidism and ophthalmopathy. From the multiplex PCR reads, TCRdb called clonotypes with MiXCR, one entry per CDR3 protein. The sample holds 650,000 to 800,000 distinct CDR3 sequences, 45% seen once. Input material: peripheral blood or thyroid tissue (not recorded which). Receptors originate from an adult man with Graves' disease, either hyperthyroidism or ophthalmopathy (not recorded which). The CDR3 runs from the conserved cysteine through the conserved F or W. The D gene is left open where the match is weak. Not all rows give a size; the values are once, few, many and, for expanded clones, a class.

size	V	J	D	CDR3	DNA
many	TRBV10-3	TRBJ1-3	-	CAISEGITTGNTIYF	TGTGCCATCAGTGAGGGGATTACGACGGGAAACACCATATATTTT
few	TRBV9	TRBJ2-2	-	CASSVGDLNTGELFF	TGTGCCAGCAGCGTAGGGGATTTAAACACCGGGGAGCTGTTTTTT
-	TRBV9	TRBJ1-1	-	CASSVEPSMNTEAFF	TGTGCCAGCAGCGTAGAACCGTCCATGAACACTGAAGCTTTCTTT
-	TRBV15	TRBJ1-1	-	CATSRDIGGSEAFF	TGTGCCACCAGCAGAGATATTGGGGGATCTGAAGCTTTCTTT
few	TRBV25-1	TRBJ1-6	-	CASREGASSYNSPLHF	TGTGCCAGCCGGGAGGGAGCAAGCTCCTATAATTCACCCCTCCACTTT
-	TRBV7-3	TRBJ2-3	TRBD2	CASSPTELAGDTQYF	TGTGCCAGCAGCCCCACGGAACTAGCGGGAGATACGCAGTATTTT
-	TRBV7-9	TRBJ1-6	-	CASLGDGDSPLHF	TGTGCCAGCCTCGGGGACGGGGATTCACCCCTCCACTTT
-	TRBV29-1	TRBJ1-4	TRBD1	CSVRQGGGEKLFF	TGCAGCGTACGACAGGGCGGGGGGGAAAAACTGTTTTTT
-	TRBV10-3	TRBJ1-5	TRBD1	CAISEDRGGQPQHF	TGTGCCATCAGTGAAGACAGGGGAGGGCAGCCCCAGCATTTT
-	TRBV25-1	TRBJ1-4	-	CASSAPDSNEKLFF	TGTGCCAGCAGTGCCCCGGACAGTAATGAAAAACTGTTTTTT
many	TRBV12-3/TRBV12-4	TRBJ1-5	TRBD1	CASRKTGGGNQPQHF	TGTGCCAGCAGGAAGACAGGGGGTGGCAATCAGCCCCAGCATTTT
few	TRBV7-2	TRBJ2-7	-	CASSPYLDSYEQYF	TGTGCCAGCAGCCCTTATCTAGACAGCTACGAGCAGTACTTC
few	TRBV10-2	TRBJ1-5	-	CASSESSGGYSNQPQHF	TGCGCCAGCAGTGAGTCGTCTGGGGGCTATAGCAATCAGCCCCAGCATTTT
-	TRBV29-1	TRBJ2-3	-	CSVEGAVSTDTQYF	TGCAGCGTTGAGGGGGCCGTGAGCACAGATACGCAGTATTTT
-	TRBV20-1	TRBJ1-2	-	CSARDLRAGVNYGYTF	TGCAGTGCTAGAGATCTCCGGGCAGGGGTAAACTATGGCTACACCTTC
once	TRBV6-5	TRBJ1-1	-	CASSLSPPGRGDTEAFF	TGTGCCAGCAGTTTATCTCCCCCGGGCAGGGGAGATACTGAAGCTTTCTTT
-	TRBV2	TRBJ1-1	-	CASSQAASANTEAFF	TGTGCCAGCAGCCAAGCCGCCAGCGCGAACACTGAAGCTTTCTTT
medium-sized	TRBV7-9	TRBJ1-4	-	CASSSNRRGLAEKLFF	TGTGCCAGCAGCTCCAATCGGAGGGGTTTGGCCGAAAAACTGTTTTTT
many	TRBV2	TRBJ1-2	TRBD1	CASSGQGAGGYTF	TGTGCCAGCAGTGGTCAGGGGGCAGGGGGCTACACCTTC
few	TRBV9	TRBJ2-7	TRBD2	CASSVSGGPSYEQYF	TGTGCCAGCAGCGTAAGCGGGGGCCCATCCTACGAGCAGTACTTC
few	TRBV19	TRBJ1-2	-	CASSIRRGTNYGYTF	TGTGCCAGTAGTATCCGCAGGGGAACTAACTATGGCTACACCTTC
-	TRBV4-1	TRBJ1-2	-	CASSPQGATNYGYTF	TGTGCCAGCAGCCCCCAAGGGGCCACTAACTATGGCTACACCTTC
-	TRBV29-1	TRBJ2-7	TRBD1	CSVFRDRAYEQYF	TGCAGCGTTTTCCGGGACAGGGCCTACGAGCAGTACTTC
-	TRBV12-3/TRBV12-4	TRBJ1-6	-	CASSGRANSPLHF	TGTGCCAGCAGTGGCAGGGCTAATTCACCCCTCCACTTT
-	TRBV7-9	TRBJ1-5	-	CASSLRGGTRYSNQPQHF	TGTGCCAGCAGCTTACGGGGGGGGACACGCTATAGCAATCAGCCCCAGCATTTT
once	TRBV12-3/TRBV12-4	TRBJ2-7	-	CASSLRGRAYEQYF	TGTGCCAGCAGTTTGCGGGGACGCGCCTACGAGCAGTACTTC
-	TRBV7-2	TRBJ2-7	-	CASKIAAGTYEQYF	TGTGCCAGCAAGATAGCAGCAGGGACCTACGAGCAGTACTTC
-	TRBV11-2	TRBJ2-5	-	CASSSIGREVADGYQETQYF	TGTGCCAGCAGCTCCATTGGGCGAGAGGTAGCGGATGGGTACCAAGAGACCCAGTACTTC
-	TRBV5-1	TRBJ1-1	-	CASSKRDTNTEAFF	TGCGCCAGCAGTAAGAGGGACACGAACACTGAAGCTTTCTTT